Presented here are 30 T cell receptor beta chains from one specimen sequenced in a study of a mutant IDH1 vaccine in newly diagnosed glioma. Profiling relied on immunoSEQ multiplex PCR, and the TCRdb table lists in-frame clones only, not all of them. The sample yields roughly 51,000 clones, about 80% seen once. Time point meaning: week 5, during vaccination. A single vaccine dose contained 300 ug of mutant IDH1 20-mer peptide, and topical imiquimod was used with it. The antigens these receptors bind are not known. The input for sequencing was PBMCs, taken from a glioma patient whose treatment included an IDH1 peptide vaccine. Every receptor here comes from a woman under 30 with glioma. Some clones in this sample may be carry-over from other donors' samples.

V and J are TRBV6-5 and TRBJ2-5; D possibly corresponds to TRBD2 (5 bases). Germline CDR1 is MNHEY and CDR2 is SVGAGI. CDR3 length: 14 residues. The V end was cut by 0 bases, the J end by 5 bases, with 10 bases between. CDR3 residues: CASSYSEGSETQYF. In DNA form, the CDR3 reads TGTGCCAGCAGTTACTCCGAGGGTAGTGAGACCCAGTACTTC.

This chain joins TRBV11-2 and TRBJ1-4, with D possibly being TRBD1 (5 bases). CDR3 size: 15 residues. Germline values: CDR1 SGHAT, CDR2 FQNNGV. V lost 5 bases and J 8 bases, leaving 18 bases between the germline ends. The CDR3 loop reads CASSQRKITGEKLFF. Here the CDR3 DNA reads TGTGCCAGCAGCCAGCGGAAGATTACAGGAGAAAAACTGTTTTTT.

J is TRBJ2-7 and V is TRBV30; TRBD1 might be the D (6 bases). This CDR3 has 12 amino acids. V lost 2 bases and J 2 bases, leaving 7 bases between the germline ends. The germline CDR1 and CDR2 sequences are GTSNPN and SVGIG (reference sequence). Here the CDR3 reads CAWSQGTYEQYF. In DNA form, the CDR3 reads TGTGCCTGGAGTCAGGGGACCTACGAGCAGTACTTC.

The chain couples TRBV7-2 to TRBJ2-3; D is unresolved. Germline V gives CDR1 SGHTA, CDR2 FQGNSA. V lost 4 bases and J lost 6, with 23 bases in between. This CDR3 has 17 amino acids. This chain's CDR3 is CASSSPAVPPDPDTQYF. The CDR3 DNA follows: TGTGCCAGCAGCTCCCCGGCTGTGCCTCCGGACCCGGATACGCAGTATTTT.

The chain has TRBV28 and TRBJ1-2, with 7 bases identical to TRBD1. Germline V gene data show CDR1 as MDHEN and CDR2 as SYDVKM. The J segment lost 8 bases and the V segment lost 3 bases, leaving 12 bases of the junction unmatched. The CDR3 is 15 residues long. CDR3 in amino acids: CASSFGDSSRGGYTF. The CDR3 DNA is TGTGCCAGCAGTTTCGGGGACAGTTCCCGAGGGGGCTACACCTTC.

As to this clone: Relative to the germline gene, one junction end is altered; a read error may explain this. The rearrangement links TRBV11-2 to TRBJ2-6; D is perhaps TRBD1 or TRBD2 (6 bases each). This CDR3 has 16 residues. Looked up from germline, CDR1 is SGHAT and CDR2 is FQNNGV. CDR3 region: CASRRSGDSGANVPTF. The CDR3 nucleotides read TGTGCCAGCAGGCGGTCAGGGGACTCTGGGGCCAACGTCCCGACTTTC.

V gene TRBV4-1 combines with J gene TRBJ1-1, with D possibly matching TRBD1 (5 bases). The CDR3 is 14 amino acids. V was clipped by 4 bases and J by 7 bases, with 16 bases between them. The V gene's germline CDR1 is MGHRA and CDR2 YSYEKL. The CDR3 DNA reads TGCGCCAGCAGCCTCCGGGGGGGGGTCGATGAAGCTTTCTTT. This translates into CASSLRGGVDEAFF.

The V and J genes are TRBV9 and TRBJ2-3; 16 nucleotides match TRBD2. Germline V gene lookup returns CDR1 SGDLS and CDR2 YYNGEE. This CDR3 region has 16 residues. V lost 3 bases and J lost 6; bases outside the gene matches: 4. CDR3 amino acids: CASSGGLAGGLDTQYF. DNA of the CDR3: TGTGCCAGCAGCGGGGGACTAGCGGGGGGGCTTGATACGCAGTATTTT.

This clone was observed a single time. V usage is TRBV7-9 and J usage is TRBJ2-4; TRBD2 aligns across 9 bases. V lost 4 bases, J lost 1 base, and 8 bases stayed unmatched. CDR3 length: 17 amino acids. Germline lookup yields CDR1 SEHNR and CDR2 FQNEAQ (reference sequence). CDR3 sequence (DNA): TGTGCCAGCAGCTGGTATAGCGGGAGTCTGGCCAAAAACATTCAGTACTTC. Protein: CASSWYSGSLAKNIQYF.

In DNA form, the CDR3 reads TGCGCCAGCAGCATTGGACGGGCTAGCTCCTACGAGCAGTACTTC. Translating gives CASSIGRASSYEQYF. V and J are TRBV5-1 and TRBJ2-7; D not certain. The CDR3 is made up of 15 amino acids. Germline values: CDR1 SGHRS, CDR2 YFSETQ. V lost 4 bases and J lost 0, with 14 bases in between.

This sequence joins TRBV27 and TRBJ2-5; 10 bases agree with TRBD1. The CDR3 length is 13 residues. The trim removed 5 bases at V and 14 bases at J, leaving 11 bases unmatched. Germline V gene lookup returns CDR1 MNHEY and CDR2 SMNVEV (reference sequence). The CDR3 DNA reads TGTGCCAGCAGTGCAACCCGACAGGGGGCTGTATACTTC. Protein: CASSATRQGAVYF.

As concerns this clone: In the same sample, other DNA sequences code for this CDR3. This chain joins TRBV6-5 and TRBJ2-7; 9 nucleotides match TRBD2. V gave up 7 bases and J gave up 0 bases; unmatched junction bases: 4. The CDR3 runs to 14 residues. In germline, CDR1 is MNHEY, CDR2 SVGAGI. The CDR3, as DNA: TGTGCCAGCACCCCTAGCGGGGTCTCCTACGAGCAGTACTTC. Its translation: CASTPSGVSYEQYF.

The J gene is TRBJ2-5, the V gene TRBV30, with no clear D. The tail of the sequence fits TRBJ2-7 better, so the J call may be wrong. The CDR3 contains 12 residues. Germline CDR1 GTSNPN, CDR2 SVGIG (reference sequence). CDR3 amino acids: CAWSLGSYEQYF. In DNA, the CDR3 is TGTGCCTGGAGTCTAGGATCCTACGAGCAGTACTTC.

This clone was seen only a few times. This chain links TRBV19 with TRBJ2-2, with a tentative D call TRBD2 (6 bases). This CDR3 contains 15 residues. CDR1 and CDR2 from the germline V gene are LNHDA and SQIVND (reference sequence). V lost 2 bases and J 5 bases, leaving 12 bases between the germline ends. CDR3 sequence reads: CASSIREVTTGELFF. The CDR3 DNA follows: TGTGCCAGTAGTATAAGGGAGGTTACGACCGGGGAGCTGTTTTTT.

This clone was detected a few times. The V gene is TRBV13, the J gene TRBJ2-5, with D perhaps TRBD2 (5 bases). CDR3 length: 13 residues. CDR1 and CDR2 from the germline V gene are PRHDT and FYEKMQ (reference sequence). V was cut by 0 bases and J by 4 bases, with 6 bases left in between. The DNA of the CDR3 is TGTGCCAGCAGCTTAGGACGGGGAGAGACCCAGTACTTC. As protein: CASSLGRGETQYF.

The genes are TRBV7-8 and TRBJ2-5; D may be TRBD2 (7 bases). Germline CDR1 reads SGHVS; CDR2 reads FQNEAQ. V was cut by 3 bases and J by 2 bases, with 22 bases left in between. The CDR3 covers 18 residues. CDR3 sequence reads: CASSFITGGFTSQETQYF. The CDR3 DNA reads TGTGCCAGCAGCTTCATTACGGGGGGCTTCACTTCACAAGAGACCCAGTACTTC.

The CDR3 DNA sequence: TGTGCCAGCAGCCCCCACGGCCCAGATACGCAGTATTTT. Protein: CASSPHGPDTQYF. J is TRBJ2-3 and V is TRBV9; D uncertain. This CDR3 spans 13 amino acids. The V end was cut by 4 bases, the J end by 4 bases, with 10 bases between. Per the germline V gene, CDR1 is SGDLS and CDR2 is YYNGEE.

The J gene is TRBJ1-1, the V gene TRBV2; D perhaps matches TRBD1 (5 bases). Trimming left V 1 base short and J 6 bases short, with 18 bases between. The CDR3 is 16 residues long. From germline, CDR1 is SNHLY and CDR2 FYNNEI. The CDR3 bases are TGTGCCAGCAGTGAAGGGCCGAGGGGCGGTTTGTCTGAAGCTTTCTTT. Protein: CASSEGPRGGLSEAFF.

In nucleotides, the CDR3 is TGTGCCAGCAGCTCCGATCTAGCGGGGGCCACAGATACGCAGTATTTT. Encoded protein: CASSSDLAGATDTQYF. J is TRBJ2-3 and V is TRBV7-8; TRBD2 matches at 10 bases. The CDR3 runs 16 residues. Unmatched junction bases numbered 6, after V lost 4 bases and J lost 2 bases. Per the germline V gene, CDR1 is SGHVS and CDR2 is FQNEAQ. Based on the CDR3 plus reference TRBV7-8 and TRBJ2-3, the full variable domain is GAGVSQSPRYKVAKRGQDVALRCDPISGHVSLFWYQQALGQGPEFLTYFQNEAQLDKSGLPSDRFFAERPEGSVSTLKIQRTQQEDSAVYLCASSSDLAGATDTQYFGPGTRLTVL.

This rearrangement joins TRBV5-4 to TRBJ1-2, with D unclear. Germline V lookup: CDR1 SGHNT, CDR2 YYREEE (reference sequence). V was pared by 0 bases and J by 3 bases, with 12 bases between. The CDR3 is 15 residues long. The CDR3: CASSLGPVGDYGYTF. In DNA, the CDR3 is TGTGCCAGCAGCTTGGGGCCGGTTGGGGACTATGGCTACACCTTC.

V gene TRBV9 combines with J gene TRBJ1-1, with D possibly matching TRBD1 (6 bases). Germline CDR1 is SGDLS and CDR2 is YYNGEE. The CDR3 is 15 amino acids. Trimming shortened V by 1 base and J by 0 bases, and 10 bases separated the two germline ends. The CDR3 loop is CASSVSTGLNTEAFF. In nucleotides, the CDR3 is TGTGCCAGCAGCGTATCGACAGGCCTGAACACTGAAGCTTTCTTT. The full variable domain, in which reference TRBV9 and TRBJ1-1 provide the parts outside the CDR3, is DSGVTQTPKHLITATGQRVTLRCSPRSGDLSVYWYQQSLDQGLQFLIQYYNGEERAKGNILERFSAQQFPDLHSELNLSSLELGDSALYFCASSVSTGLNTEAFFGQGTRLTVV.

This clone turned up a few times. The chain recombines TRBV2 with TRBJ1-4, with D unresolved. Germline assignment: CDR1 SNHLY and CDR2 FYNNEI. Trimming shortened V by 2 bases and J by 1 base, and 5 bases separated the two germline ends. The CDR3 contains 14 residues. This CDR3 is CASSERRTNEKLFF. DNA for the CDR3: TGTGCCAGCAGTGAACGCAGAACTAATGAAAAACTGTTTTTT.

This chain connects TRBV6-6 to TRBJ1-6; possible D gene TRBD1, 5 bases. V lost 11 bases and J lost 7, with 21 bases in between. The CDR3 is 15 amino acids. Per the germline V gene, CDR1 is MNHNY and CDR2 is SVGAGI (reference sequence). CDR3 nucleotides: TGTGCCTCCATTCCCCGGGGCTCGTGGAATTCACCCCTCCACTTT. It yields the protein CASIPRGSWNSPLHF.

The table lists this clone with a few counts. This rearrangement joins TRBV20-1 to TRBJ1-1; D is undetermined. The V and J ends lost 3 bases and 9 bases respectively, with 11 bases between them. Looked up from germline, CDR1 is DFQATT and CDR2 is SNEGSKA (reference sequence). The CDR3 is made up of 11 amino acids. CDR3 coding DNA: TGCAGTGCTAGGTCTAACGGGAAAGCTTTCTTT. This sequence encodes CSARSNGKAFF.

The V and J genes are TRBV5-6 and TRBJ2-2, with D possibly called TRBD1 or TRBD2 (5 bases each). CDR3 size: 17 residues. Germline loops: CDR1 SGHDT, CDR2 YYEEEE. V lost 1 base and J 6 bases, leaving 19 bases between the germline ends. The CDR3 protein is CASSLKTGFGDAGELFF. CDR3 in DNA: TGTGCCAGCAGCTTGAAAACAGGATTTGGGGACGCCGGGGAGCTGTTTTTT.

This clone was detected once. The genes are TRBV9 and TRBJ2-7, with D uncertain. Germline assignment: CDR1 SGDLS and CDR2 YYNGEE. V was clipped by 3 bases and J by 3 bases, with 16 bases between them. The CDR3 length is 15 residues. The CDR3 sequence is CASSEDPLGYYEQYF. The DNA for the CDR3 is TGTGCCAGCAGCGAGGATCCTTTGGGCTACTACGAGCAGTACTTC. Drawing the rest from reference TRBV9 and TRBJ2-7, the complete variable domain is DSGVTQTPKHLITATGQRVTLRCSPRSGDLSVYWYQQSLDQGLQFLIQYYNGEERAKGNILERFSAQQFPDLHSELNLSSLELGDSALYFCASSEDPLGYYEQYFGPGTRLTVT.

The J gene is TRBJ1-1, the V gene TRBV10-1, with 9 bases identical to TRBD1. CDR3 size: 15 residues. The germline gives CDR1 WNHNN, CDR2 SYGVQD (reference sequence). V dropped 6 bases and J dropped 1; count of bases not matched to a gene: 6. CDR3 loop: CASSPMTGGNTEAFF. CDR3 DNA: TGCGCCAGCAGCCCCATGACAGGGGGGAACACTGAAGCTTTCTTT.

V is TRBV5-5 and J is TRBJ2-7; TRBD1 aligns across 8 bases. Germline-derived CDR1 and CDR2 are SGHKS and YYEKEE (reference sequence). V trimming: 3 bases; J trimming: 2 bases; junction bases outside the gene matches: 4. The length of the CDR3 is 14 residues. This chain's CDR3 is CASSSGTGAYEQYF. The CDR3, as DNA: TGTGCCAGCAGCTCCGGGACAGGAGCCTACGAGCAGTACTTC. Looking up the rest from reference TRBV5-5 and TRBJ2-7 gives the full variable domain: DAGVTQSPTHLIKTRGQQVTLRCSPISGHKSVSWYQQVLGQGPQFIFQYYEKEERGRGNFPDRFSARQFPNYSSELNVNALLLGDSALYLCASSSGTGAYEQYFGPGTRLTVT.

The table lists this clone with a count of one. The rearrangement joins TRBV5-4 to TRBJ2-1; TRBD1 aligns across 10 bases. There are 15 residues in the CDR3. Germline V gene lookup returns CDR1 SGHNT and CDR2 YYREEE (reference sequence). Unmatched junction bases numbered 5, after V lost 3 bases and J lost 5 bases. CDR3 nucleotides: TGTGCCAGCAGCTCGGGACAGGGGAAGCACAATGAGCAGTTCTTC. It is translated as CASSSGQGKHNEQFF.

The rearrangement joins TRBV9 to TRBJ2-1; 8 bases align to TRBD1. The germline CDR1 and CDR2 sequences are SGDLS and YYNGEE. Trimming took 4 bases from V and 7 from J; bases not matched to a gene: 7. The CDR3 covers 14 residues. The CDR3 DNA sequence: TGTGCCAGCAGCCCACGGACAGGGAGGAATGAGCAGTTCTTC. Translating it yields CASSPRTGRNEQFF. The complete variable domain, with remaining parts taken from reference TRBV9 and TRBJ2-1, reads DSGVTQTPKHLITATGQRVTLRCSPRSGDLSVYWYQQSLDQGLQFLIQYYNGEERAKGNILERFSAQQFPDLHSELNLSSLELGDSALYFCASSPRTGRNEQFFGPGTRLTVL.